This TCR beta chain was documented in a study of T cells in localized non-small cell lung cancer (dated by TCRdb to the early 2020s). The study in broad terms: The study analyzed T cell repertoires of 200 to 250 early-stage NSCLC patients, comparing tumors and uninvolved tumor-adjacent lungs. All 230 or so NSCLC patients in the cohort were treatment-naive and had localized lung tumors that were resected. Of the NSCLC patients, fewer than 150 were male and around 97 were female, and the mean age was about 69 years. Broader findings and caveats from the paper: Uninvolved tumor-adjacent lung showed the highest T cell clonality, higher than tumor, which suggests more focused antigenic responses in the uninvolved tumor-adjacent lung. A median of around 50 of the top 100 tumor clones were detected in paired uninvolved adjacent lung, and around 30 of these tumor clones were also found among the top 100 clones of the paired uninvolved adjacent lung. Because multi-region tumor sequencing was not done, intratumor heterogeneity could not be ruled out. Longer overall survival was associated with higher blood T cell density, whereas shorter survival was associated with higher adjacent-lung clonality. Because the study design was exploratory, TCR variables were selected using unadjusted p-values without false-discovery rate correction.

The immunoSEQ Assay was used to sequence TCR beta CDR3 regions from DNA. Per the original workflow: To compute T cell density, TCR beta template counts were normalized to usable DNA, which was estimated by amplifying housekeeping genes. Using the preseqR package, richness was estimated by extrapolating to 120,000 templates for tissue samples and 400,000 templates for PBMC samples. Clonality was defined as one minus Pielou's evenness. To identify tissue-enriched TCRs, differential abundance testing was run on productive amino-acid clonotypes with a minimum total count of 5 and an alpha of 0.1. The Jaccard Index and the Morisita Overlap Index were used to measure repertoire overlap between compartments. GLIPH grouped TCR beta CDR3s together with public tetramer-defined viral CDR3s, and a viral motif had to include at least three viral sequences and also show V-gene enrichment. TCRdb mirrors the immuneACCESS table, restricted to in-frame sequences. Some clones are absent from its copies; in checked studies, under half trace to an unresolved V gene, and the reason for the others is unknown. The V and J calls and clone size were taken over from that table, and D and trimming were inferred from the DNA. The sample profile shows more than 100,000 clones; roughly 90% of them were found once. 1.5% to 2% of the sample lies in the top ten.

Between the V and J ends, shortened by 6 bases and 9 bases respectively, the junction contains 12 bases. The CDR3 goes from the cysteine to the phenylalanine over 11 residues. Only CDR3 DNA remains: 33 bases, in frame from the first base. Via the germline V gene (reference sequence), CDR1 is DFQATT and CDR2 SNEGSKA. At diagnosis, peripheral blood, uninvolved tumor-adjacent lung and tumor were collected and were preserved as a mix of fresh-frozen and FFPE material. Blood samples were analyzed as peripheral blood mononuclear cells for TCR repertoire profiling. About this clone: Its antigen remains unidentified. No base qualities exist here, and no much larger clone lies one base off it.

The source is a female donor of 60 years or more with stage I lung adenocarcinoma. Here the sequenced sample was peripheral blood, taken before any cancer treatment. This sequence uses TRBV20-1 and TRBJ2-1; the D gene assignment is ambiguous. CDR3 region: CSAEIVPEQFF. The nucleotide sequence is TGCAGTGCAGAAATCGTCCCTGAGCAGTTCTTC.